The 3 T cell receptor beta chains given below trace back to one sample, sequenced in a study of blood T cell repertoires in COVID-19. Profiling relied on immunoSEQ multiplex PCR, and the TCRdb table lists in-frame clones only, not all of them. The sample includes 55,000 to 75,000 clones, 87% of them seen just once. The sequenced sample was peripheral blood. The receptors come from a middle-aged man with active COVID-19.

The chain recombines TRBV11-3 with TRBJ2-7, with D possibly TRBD2 on 5 matching bases. The length of the CDR3 is 13 residues. Germline lookup yields CDR1 SGHNT and CDR2 YENEEA. V shed 7 bases and J shed 5 bases, with 15 bases lying between them. The CDR3 DNA follows: TGTGCCAGCATAGAGGGTGTTTGGCACGAGCAGTACTTC. Residues: CASIEGVWHEQYF.

In its sample, this clone is medium-sized. Here the CDR3 reads CASSIQYEQYF. CDR3 DNA sequence: TGTGCCAGCAGTATCCAATACGAGCAGTACTTC. The J gene is TRBJ2-7, the V gene TRBV28; D is unresolved. Germline values: CDR1 MDHEN, CDR2 SYDVKM. The CDR3 totals 11 residues. The germline V and J ends were trimmed by 5 bases and 4 bases, with 6 bases remaining between them.

The chain uses TRBV11-1 and TRBJ2-1, with 7 bases fitting TRBD1. Germline CDR1 SGHAT, CDR2 FQDESV (reference sequence). Trimming removed 3 bases from V and 0 bases from J; junction bases left unmatched: 2. CDR3 size: 15 residues. The DNA of the CDR3 is TGTGCCAGCAGCTTGGACAGGAGCTCCTACAATGAGCAGTTCTTC. Amino acid sequence: CASSLDRSSYNEQFF. Together with reference TRBV11-1 and TRBJ2-1, the CDR3 gives the full variable domain: EAEVAQSPRYKITEKSQAVAFWCDPISGHATLYWYRQILGQGPELLVQFQDESVVDDSQLPKDRFSAERLKGVDSTLKIQPAELGDSAMYLCASSLDRSSYNEQFFGPGTRLTVL.